The rows below give T cell receptor beta chains drawn from one sample of a study of siplizumab effects on memory and regulatory T cells. These receptors are not linked to any known antigen. This table comes from immunoSEQ multiplex PCR, and its TCRdb copy is limited to in-frame clones, with some not included. The profile shows approximately 9,600 clones, over 40% of them singletons. Sequencing input: CFSE-low (dividing) CD8+ T cells sorted from an allogeneic mixed lymphocyte reaction. The receptors shown here come from a human donor in good health; the cells came from an allogeneic mixed lymphocyte reaction. Both conserved end residues are part of each CDR3. A D gene is named only where the DNA matches it firmly. Size is stated for part of the rows, as once, few or many counts, or as a class when the clone is expanded.

cdr3_aa	cdr3_nt	clone_size	j_call	v_call	d_call
CASSYNDNTEAFF	TGTGCCAGCAGTTATAACGATAACACTGAAGCTTTCTTT	few	TRBJ1-1	TRBV6-6	.
CSVEDPRASSYEQYF	TGCAGCGTTGAAGATCCTCGGGCCAGCTCCTACGAGCAGTACTTC	many	TRBJ2-7	TRBV29-1	.
CASSVSGTGWEKLFF	TGTGCCAGCAGCGTATCAGGGACAGGGTGGGAAAAACTGTTTTTT	few	TRBJ1-4	TRBV9	TRBD1
CASSQAQGAEETQYF	TGCGCCAGCAGCCAGGCACAGGGGGCTGAGGAGACCCAGTACTTC	few	TRBJ2-5	TRBV4-3	TRBD1
CASSQLAGRGTGELFF	TGCGCCAGCAGCCAACTTGCAGGTCGGGGCACCGGGGAGCTGTTTTTT	.	TRBJ2-2	TRBV4-1	.
CASSVAWGLLNTEAFF	TGTGCCAGCAGCGTAGCGTGGGGACTCCTGAACACTGAAGCTTTCTTT	medium-sized	TRBJ1-1	TRBV9	.
CASSPYTRSYNEQFF	TGTGCCAGCAGCCCCTACACTAGATCCTACAATGAGCAGTTCTTC	.	TRBJ2-1	TRBV5-4	.
CASSREGGGSNEQYF	TGTGCCAGCAGCCGAGAGGGCGGGGGTAGCAACGAGCAGTACTTC	few	TRBJ2-7	TRBV13	TRBD2
CASSLGTPGGDTQYF	TGTGCCAGCAGCTTGGGGACCCCCGGGGGGGATACGCAGTATTTT	few	TRBJ2-3	TRBV5-6	TRBD2
CASSVPRTSGEAGEQFF	TGTGCCAGCAGCGTACCACGGACTAGCGGGGAGGCGGGTGAGCAGTTCTTC	.	TRBJ2-1	TRBV9	TRBD2
CASSFGLATSHEQYF	TGTGCCAGCAGCTTTGGACTCGCCACTTCCCACGAGCAGTACTTC	.	TRBJ2-7	TRBV7-8	.
CASSPSTSNYEQYF	TGCGCCAGCAGCCCCTCGACTAGTAACTACGAGCAGTACTTC	once	TRBJ2-7	TRBV4-1	.
CASSIAGPSYEQYF	TGTGCCAGTAGTATAGCGGGGCCGTCCTACGAGCAGTACTTC	medium-sized	TRBJ2-7	TRBV19	.
CASSVGDISSYEQYF	TGTGCCAGCAGCGTAGGGGACATCTCCTCCTACGAGCAGTACTTC	medium-sized	TRBJ2-7	TRBV9	.
CAWSSSLGYRGLRNTEAFF	TGTGCCTGGAGTTCAAGCCTAGGTTACAGGGGGTTGAGGAACACTGAAGCTTTCTTT	.	TRBJ1-1	TRBV30	TRBD1
CAWTPPLLERVWYTEAFF	TGTGCCTGGACGCCCCCCCTCCTTGAGAGAGTGTGGTACACTGAAGCTTTCTTT	.	TRBJ1-1	TRBV30	.
CASSPTSGGSYQETQYF	TGTGCCAGTAGTCCCACTAGCGGGGGATCGTACCAAGAGACCCAGTACTTC	.	TRBJ2-5	TRBV19	TRBD2
CATGTGGPSSKTNYGYTF	TGTGCCACCGGGACAGGGGGACCTTCCTCTAAAACAAACTATGGCTACACCTTC	.	TRBJ1-2	TRBV10-3	TRBD1
CASSAGTGSYEQYF	TGCGCCAGCAGCGCCGGGACTGGATCCTACGAGCAGTACTTC	few	TRBJ2-7	TRBV4-1	.
CASSSIITGFTEAFF	TGTGCCAGCAGCTCGATTATCACAGGGTTCACTGAAGCTTTCTTT	medium-sized	TRBJ1-1	TRBV7-9	.
CASSWDRGDYGYTF	TGCGCCAGCAGCTGGGACAGGGGTGACTATGGCTACACCTTC	medium-sized	TRBJ1-2	TRBV4-1	TRBD1
CASSLGSGGGYEQYF	TGTGCCAGCAGCTTAGGTAGCGGGGGGGGCTACGAGCAGTACTTC	.	TRBJ2-7	TRBV2	TRBD2
CASREPTESYEQYF	TGTGCTTCCAGGGAACCGACAGAGTCCTACGAGCAGTACTTC	.	TRBJ2-7	TRBV6-5	.
CASSFARGYNSPLHF	TGTGCCAGCAGTTTTGCACGGGGGTATAATTCACCCCTCCACTTT	.	TRBJ1-6	TRBV27	.
CASSVASTSYEQYF	TGTGCCAGCAGCGTTGCTTCAACCTCCTACGAGCAGTACTTC	.	TRBJ2-7	TRBV9	.
CASSPLQGADTEAFF	TGTGCCAGCAGCCCACTACAGGGGGCGGACACTGAAGCTTTCTTT	medium-sized	TRBJ1-1	TRBV7-9	TRBD1
CASSLDAGSQPQHF	TGTGCCAGCAGCTTAGACGCCGGGAGTCAGCCCCAGCATTTT	.	TRBJ1-5	TRBV7-3	.
CASSVGFYEQYF	TGTGCCAGCAGTGTAGGCTTCTACGAGCAGTACTTC	few	TRBJ2-7	TRBV28	.
CASRESGGFYGYTF	TGTGCCAGCAGGGAAAGCGGCGGCTTCTATGGCTACACCTTC	once	TRBJ1-2	TRBV7-2	.
CASSVAGGPAPQFF	TGTGCCAGCAGCGTAGCTGGTGGGCCGGCGCCGCAGTTCTTC	.	TRBJ2-1	TRBV9	.
CASSSGQGFVHEQFF	TGTGCCAGCAGCTCCGGACAGGGTTTCGTCCATGAGCAGTTCTTC	.	TRBJ2-1	TRBV13	TRBD1
CASSFFGGTQETQYF	TGTGCCAGCAGTTTTTTCGGTGGGACCCAAGAGACCCAGTACTTC	once	TRBJ2-5	TRBV28	.
CASSYGQGGQPQHF	TGTGCCAGCAGTTACGGACAGGGTGGGCAGCCCCAGCATTTT	medium-sized	TRBJ1-5	TRBV6-5	TRBD1
CASSARGPSYEQYF	TGTGCCAGCAGTGCGCGGGGGCCTTCCTACGAGCAGTACTTC	.	TRBJ2-7	TRBV6-1	.
CASSTGRVSSEQYF	TGTGCCAGTAGTACGGGCAGGGTCTCTTCCGAGCAGTACTTC	few	TRBJ2-7	TRBV19	.
CASSLAGSNSPLHF	TGTGCCAGCAGTTTAGCCGGGAGTAATTCACCCCTCCACTTT	medium-sized	TRBJ1-6	TRBV27	.
CASSFGTGSSEQYF	TGTGCCAGCAGCTTCGGGACAGGGTCGTCCGAGCAGTACTTC	.	TRBJ2-7	TRBV7-6	TRBD1
CAWRRRGWGPGELFF	TGTGCCTGGAGACGGCGGGGGTGGGGCCCCGGGGAGCTGTTTTTT	.	TRBJ2-2	TRBV30	TRBD2
CASSNWENQPQHF	TGTGCCAGCAGTAATTGGGAGAATCAGCCCCAGCATTTT	.	TRBJ1-5	TRBV6-1	.
CASTGQGSDTEAFF	TGTGCCAGTACCGGACAGGGGTCTGACACTGAAGCTTTCTTT	.	TRBJ1-1	TRBV19	TRBD1
CASSERRVSTGEQYF	TGTGCCAGCAGTGAACGGAGAGTAAGCACCGGCGAGCAGTACTTC	few	TRBJ2-7	TRBV2	.
CASSLDNQETQYF	TGCGCCAGCAGCTTGGACAACCAAGAGACCCAGTACTTC	few	TRBJ2-5	TRBV5-1	.
CAISESGRTEAFF	TGTGCCATCAGTGAGTCAGGTAGGACTGAAGCTTTCTTT	.	TRBJ1-1	TRBV10-3	.
CASSPRIAGSYNEQFF	TGTGCCAGCAGCCCACGAATAGCGGGATCCTACAATGAGCAGTTCTTC	.	TRBJ2-1	TRBV6-4	TRBD2
CASSSGPNTEAFF	TGTGCCAGCAGTTCCGGGCCAAACACTGAAGCTTTCTTT	.	TRBJ1-1	TRBV6-6	.
CASSSPLGTYEQYF	TGTGCCAGCAGCTCCCCCTTAGGAACCTACGAGCAGTACTTC	.	TRBJ2-7	TRBV4-2	.
CASSKPGTGSTEAFF	TGTGCCAGCAGCAAACCGGGGACAGGGAGCACTGAAGCTTTCTTT	.	TRBJ1-1	TRBV21-1	.
CASSPFPAMATPSVRGTGKGGTF	.	once	TRBJ1-2	TRBV18	.
CATRQIEAGNTEAFF	TGTGCCACCAGACAGATAGAAGCTGGGAACACTGAAGCTTTCTTT	medium-sized	TRBJ1-1	TRBV28	.
CASSQVAGSDEQYF	TGCGCCAGCAGCCAAGTAGCGGGGTCTGACGAGCAGTACTTC	.	TRBJ2-7	TRBV4-1	TRBD2
CSGGQGAIGELFF	TGCAGCGGCGGACAGGGGGCAATCGGGGAGCTGTTTTTT	.	TRBJ2-2	TRBV29-1	TRBD1